A selection of T cell receptor beta chains follows, all from one sample in a study of siplizumab effects on memory and regulatory T cells. Sequencing was performed with immunoSEQ multiplex PCR; in TCRdb, only in-frame clones are kept and a portion is missing. This sample carries some 97,000 clones, about 90% of them seen once, and the ten largest clones take 0.55% to 0.95%. Material for sequencing was Tregs sorted from blood. These receptors originate from a human donor in good health. CDR3s include the opening cysteine and the closing phenylalanine or tryptophan. A D gene is named only where the DNA matches it firmly. Size is omitted from some rows. Given values are once, few, many or a class for expanded clones.

TRBV5-6	TRBJ2-7	NA	NA	TGTGCCAGCAGCGCCGGGGCGACCACTACCTACGAGCAGTACTTC	CASSAGATTTYEQYF
TRBV29-1	TRBJ1-1	NA	few	TGCAGCGTGCCAGGGTACGCGAACACTGAAGCTTTCTTT	CSVPGYANTEAFF
TRBV14	TRBJ2-2	NA	NA	TGTGCCAGCAGCCAGCGGGTGAACACCGGGGAGCTGTTTTTT	CASSQRVNTGELFF
TRBV2	TRBJ1-6	TRBD1	NA	TGTGCCAGCAGCGCCGGGACAGGGTTTTATTCACCCCTCCACTTT	CASSAGTGFYSPLHF
TRBV14	TRBJ2-7	TRBD2	NA	TGTGCCAGCAGCCGTAGCGGGAGGGCCTACGAGCAGTACTTC	CASSRSGRAYEQYF
TRBV5-1	TRBJ2-2	NA	once	TGCGCCAGCAGCTTGGCCGGTCGGGGAGCTGGTGGGGAGCTGTTTTTT	CASSLAGRGAGGELFF
TRBV4-2	TRBJ1-3	NA	NA	TGTGCCAGCAGCCAAGATTTAAAAGGACTCTCTGGAAACACCATATATTTT	CASSQDLKGLSGNTIYF
TRBV30	TRBJ1-6	TRBD1	NA	TGTGCCTGGATGGGGACAGGGGACTCACCCCTCCACTTT	CAWMGTGDSPLHF
TRBV5-1	TRBJ1-1	TRBD1	NA	TGCGCCAGCAGCCCAACCCGCCCCGGGACAGGGTACAACACTGAAGCTTTCTTT	CASSPTRPGTGYNTEAFF
TRBV6-6	TRBJ1-1	NA	NA	TGTGCCGCAGGGATGAACACTGAAGCTTTCTTT	CAAGMNTEAFF
TRBV18	TRBJ2-3	NA	NA	TGTGCCAGCTCATCGGACTTCACAGATACGCAGTATTTT	CASSSDFTDTQYF
TRBV5-8	TRBJ1-6	TRBD1	once	TGTGCCAGCAGCTTACAGGGGGTCCGTTCACCCCTCCACTTT	CASSLQGVRSPLHF
TRBV29-1	TRBJ1-1	NA	NA	TGCAGCGTAGAGCTTACAATGAACACTGAAGCTTTCTTT	CSVELTMNTEAFF
TRBV27	TRBJ1-5	TRBD1	NA	TGTGCCAGCAGTTATGGGGGGGGACAGTCAACCAATCAGCCCCAGCATTTT	CASSYGGGQSTNQPQHF
TRBV7-3	TRBJ2-1	NA	NA	TGTGCCAGCTCTCGCGGCTACAATGAGCAGTTCTTC	CASSRGYNEQFF
TRBV19	TRBJ2-3	NA	NA	TGTGCCAGTAGAAGAGGAGGGTCGGGGGTGCAGTATTTT	CASRRGGSGVQYF
TRBV28	TRBJ1-1	NA	NA	TGTGCCAGCAGGCCTGGGACACTTAACACTGAAGCTTTCTTT	CASRPGTLNTEAFF
TRBV2	TRBJ1-4	TRBD1	NA	TGTGCCAGCAGTAGAGACAGGGGGGAAAAACTGTTTTTT	CASSRDRGEKLFF
TRBV18	TRBJ2-2	TRBD2	NA	TGTGCCAGCTCACCCCTAAGGAAGACTAGCGGCTCGAACACCGGGGAGCTGTTTTTT	CASSPLRKTSGSNTGELFF
TRBV28	TRBJ1-5	NA	once	TGTGCCAGCAGTTTACAGGATCAGCCCCAGCATTTT	CASSLQDQPQHF
TRBV5-6	TRBJ2-1	TRBD2	NA	TGTGCCAGCAGCACTCGGGACTACCGCTCCTACAATGAGCAGTTCTTC	CASSTRDYRSYNEQFF
TRBV30	TRBJ1-1	NA	few	TGTGCCTGGAGCGGTGGACTTGAGAACACTGAAGCTTTCTTT	CAWSGGLENTEAFF
TRBV11-1	TRBJ2-7	TRBD1	NA	TGTGCCAGCACCGTCGGGACAGACTACGAGCAGTACTTC	CASTVGTDYEQYF
TRBV7-9	TRBJ2-3	NA	NA	TGTGCCAGCAGCCCTCAGGGCGGGGTAAGAGGCACAGATACGCAGTATTTT	CASSPQGGVRGTDTQYF
TRBV5-6	TRBJ2-7	NA	NA	TGTGCCAGCAGCTTGTGGCAGGGGATAAGCTACGAGCAGTACTTC	CASSLWQGISYEQYF
TRBV2	TRBJ2-3	TRBD2	NA	TGTGCCAGCAGTGAAGGTTTAGCGGGAGGTACGCAGTATTTT	CASSEGLAGGTQYF
TRBV19	TRBJ2-3	NA	NA	TGTGCCAGTAGTATAGTGAGACCCATAGGCATAGATACGCAGTATTTT	CASSIVRPIGIDTQYF
TRBV27	TRBJ2-7	NA	NA	TGTGCCAGCAGTCCCTCAGGGTACCTGCCCTACGAGCAGTACTTC	CASSPSGYLPYEQYF
TRBV10-1	TRBJ2-1	TRBD1	NA	TGCGCCAGCAGTGAGTTTGTCGGGACAGCAAAGCAGTTCTTC	CASSEFVGTAKQFF
TRBV5-8	TRBJ1-4	TRBD1	NA	TGTGCCAGCAGCGCGGGGCCGTCAGGGGGTGAAAAACTGTTTTTT	CASSAGPSGGEKLFF
TRBV29-1	TRBJ2-1	NA	once	TGCAGCGTTGAAAGGATGGGGACGTCTAATGGGCAGTTCTTC	CSVERMGTSNGQFF
TRBV4-2	TRBJ2-5	NA	NA	TGTGCCAGCAGCCAAGTGCTGCGGGCAGAGACCCAGTACTTC	CASSQVLRAETQYF
TRBV4-1	TRBJ2-4	TRBD2	NA	TGCGCCAGCAGCCAAGATGGACTAGGGAGGAACATTCAGTACTTC	CASSQDGLGRNIQYF
TRBV10-3	TRBJ1-1	NA	NA	TGTGCCATCAGTGAGAACAGGCAGCTCCACACTGAAGCTTTCTTT	CAISENRQLHTEAFF
TRBV19	TRBJ2-3	NA	few	TGTGCCAGTAGTCCTTTAAGGGCTTCAAACACAGATACGCAGTATTTT	CASSPLRASNTDTQYF
TRBV9	TRBJ2-5	NA	NA	TGTGCCAGCAGCGTGGGGGACTCAGTACTTCAAGAGACCCAGTACTTC	CASSVGDSVLQETQYF
TRBV7-6	TRBJ2-5	NA	NA	TGTGCCAGCAGCAAGGGGACCCGGGGGGCAGAGACCCAGTACTTC	CASSKGTRGAETQYF
TRBV18	TRBJ2-7	TRBD2	NA	TGTGCCAGCTCCCTCGGGAGGGGAGGGTACGAGCAGTACTTC	CASSLGRGGYEQYF
TRBV7-2	TRBJ1-3	NA	NA	TGTGCCAGCAGCTCGCAAGTAGCCTCTGGAAACACCATATATTTT	CASSSQVASGNTIYF
TRBV19	TRBJ2-3	NA	NA	TGTGCCAGTAGTATAGACCGGGTTGGTACGCAGTATTTT	CASSIDRVGTQYF
TRBV2	TRBJ2-5	NA	NA	TGTGCCAGCAGTTGGGTGAATAACCAAGAGACCCAGTACTTC	CASSWVNNQETQYF
TRBV7-9	TRBJ2-3	NA	NA	TGTGCCAGCAGCTTAAATCGAGATACGCAGTATTTT	CASSLNRDTQYF